The 15 T cell receptor beta chains reported below all come from one sample, sequenced in a study of Ad26.COV2.S vaccination and SARS-CoV-2 variants. Treatment described: over 15 received Ad26.COV2.S at low or high dose, single or two shots; about 5 received placebo; per-sample allocation not given. All samples were drawn on day 63, counting from the first vaccine or placebo injection. Some clones are missing from TCRdb's copy, which holds only in-frame ones; the method was immunoSEQ multiplex PCR. The repertoire consists of 350,000 to 600,000 clones, with roughly 87% occurring once and the leading ten covering about 1.5%. The specimen comprised peripheral blood, sampled in a trial of Ad26.COV2.S vaccine versus placebo. These receptors all come from a person between 18 and 59 years old who received the Ad26.COV2.S COVID-19 vaccine or a placebo.

The gene calls are TRBV27 and TRBJ1-1; a weak D match, TRBD1 (5 bases). V shed 5 bases and J shed 3 bases, with 16 bases lying between them. The CDR3 consists of 15 residues. From germline, CDR1 is MNHEY and CDR2 SMNVEV (reference sequence). DNA for the CDR3: TGTGCCAGCAGTCCCCCCCTTGGAGGGGACACTGAAGCTTTCTTT. Encoded protein: CASSPPLGGDTEAFF.

J is TRBJ2-1 and V is TRBV28; the match to TRBD2 covers 13 bases. This CDR3 has 17 amino acids. Germline V gene data show CDR1 as MDHEN and CDR2 as SYDVKM. V lost 0 bases to trimming and J lost 9 bases; unmatched junction nucleotides: 8. CDR3 coding DNA: TGTGCCAGCAGTTTATGGAAACTAGCGGGAGGGCCGGGTGAGCAGTTCTTC. It yields the protein CASSLWKLAGGPGEQFF.

V is TRBV6-6 and J is TRBJ2-7, with D possibly matching TRBD1 (6 bases). The germline CDR1 and CDR2 sequences are MNHNY and SVGAGI (reference sequence). V lost 6 bases to trimming and J lost 2 bases, with 17 bases between them. The CDR3 loop spans 15 amino acids. The CDR3 DNA reads as TGTGCCAGCAGCCAAAGTGGGACATTGGCCTACGAGCAGTACTTC. This codes for CASSQSGTLAYEQYF.

The chain couples TRBV6-5 to TRBJ1-1, with 8 nucleotides matching TRBD1. The CDR3 loop spans 15 amino acids. Trimming cost V 0 bases and J 8 bases; bases outside gene matches: 8. Germline CDR1 is MNHEY and CDR2 is SVGAGI. As DNA, the CDR3 is TGTGCCAGCAGTTACTCGATTGGGACAGGTCGAGAAGCTTTCTTT. Its protein product is CASSYSIGTGREAFF.

This clone showed up just once. The rearrangement links TRBV30 to TRBJ1-2; the match to TRBD1 covers 7 bases. The length of the CDR3 is 14 residues. The junction had 2 bases not matched to a gene; V was cut back by 1 base and J by 0 bases. Germline values: CDR1 GTSNPN, CDR2 SVGIG (reference sequence). For the CDR3, the DNA is TGTGCCTGGAGTGGGGACAGCGCTAACTATGGCTACACCTTC. Protein: CAWSGDSANYGYTF.

V usage is TRBV14 and J usage is TRBJ2-3, with 13 bases fitting TRBD2. Trimming removed 3 bases from V and 1 base from J; junction bases left unmatched: 13. This CDR3 is 20 amino acids long. CDR1 is SGHDN and CDR2 is FVKESK in the germline V gene. The CDR3 reads CASSHLRRLAGGKGTDTQYF. DNA of the CDR3: TGTGCCAGCAGCCACCTGCGTCGACTAGCGGGAGGCAAAGGCACAGATACGCAGTATTTT.

V gene TRBV3-1 (or the pseudogene TRBV3-2) combines with J gene TRBJ2-1, with 8 bases lining up with TRBD2. The junction had 12 bases not matched to a gene; V was cut back by 3 bases and J by 8 bases. Germline loops: CDR1 LGHDT, CDR2 YNNKEL (reference sequence). The length of the CDR3 is 16 residues. The CDR3 loop is CASSQPRRTSRDEQFF. The CDR3 DNA reads as TGTGCCAGCAGCCAGCCAAGAAGGACTAGCCGAGATGAGCAGTTCTTC.

V and J are TRBV6-5 and TRBJ2-5; 10 bases align to TRBD2. V was clipped by 5 bases and J by 1 base; unmatched bases: 4. Germline loops: CDR1 MNHEY, CDR2 SVGAGI. The CDR3 totals 15 residues. CDR3 DNA sequence: TGTGCCAGCAGTAGTAGCGGGAGGCCCCAAGAGACCCAGTACTTC. Translation: CASSSSGRPQETQYF.

The chain has TRBV19 and TRBJ2-2; D is perhaps TRBD2 (5 bases). Looked up from germline, CDR1 is LNHDA and CDR2 is SQIVND (reference sequence). The V and J ends lost 9 bases and 2 bases respectively, with 16 bases between them. The CDR3 spans 15 residues. CDR3 sequence reads: CASMGSRVNTGELFF. As DNA, the CDR3 is TGTGCCAGCATGGGGAGCAGAGTTAACACCGGGGAGCTGTTTTTT.

The gene calls are TRBV19 and TRBJ2-5; 7 bases match TRBD1. The trim removed 6 bases at V and 2 bases at J, leaving 3 bases unmatched. This CDR3 contains 13 residues. Germline assignment: CDR1 LNHDA and CDR2 SQIVND (reference sequence). CDR3 bases: TGTGCCAGTAGCGAGGGGGCACAAGAGACCCAGTACTTC. It is translated as CASSEGAQETQYF.

This clone turned up a few times. J is TRBJ2-7 and V is TRBV3-1 (or the pseudogene TRBV3-2); D is possibly TRBD2 (5 bases). This CDR3 contains 14 residues. V lost 5 bases and J lost 7, with 18 bases in between. The germline CDR1 and CDR2 sequences are LGHDT and YNNKEL (reference sequence). The CDR3 reads CASSKVPGSGEQYF. The CDR3 DNA follows: TGTGCCAGCAGCAAGGTCCCTGGGTCGGGAGAGCAGTACTTC.

The rearrangement links TRBV18 to TRBJ2-3; no definite D call. V lost 0 bases to trimming and J lost 2 bases, with 9 bases between them. The CDR3 runs to 15 residues. Germline values: CDR1 KGHSH, CDR2 LQKENI. The CDR3 is CASSPPRPNTDTQYF. The CDR3 DNA sequence: TGTGCCAGCTCACCACCGCGTCCGAACACAGATACGCAGTATTTT.

The rearrangement joins TRBV15 to TRBJ2-4; D is uncertain. The germline V and J ends were trimmed by 1 base and 1 base, with 20 bases remaining between them. The CDR3 is 19 residues long. Looked up from germline, CDR1 is LNHNV and CDR2 is YYDKDF (reference sequence). This CDR3 is CATSRGLDTLAVAKNIQYF. The DNA of the CDR3 is TGTGCCACCAGCAGAGGCCTCGACACTCTCGCAGTGGCCAAAAACATTCAGTACTTC.

The V gene is TRBV10-3, the J gene TRBJ2-1, with TRBD2 as a possible D gene (5 bases). Germline CDR1 and CDR2: ENHRY and SYGVKD. V gave up 3 bases and J gave up 3 bases, with 6 bases separating them. The CDR3 is made up of 13 amino acids. CDR3 residues: CAISDTSYNEQFF. The CDR3 nucleotides read TGTGCCATCAGTGATACTAGCTACAATGAGCAGTTCTTC.

This clone is a singleton in its sample. This sequence joins TRBV3-1 (or the pseudogene TRBV3-2) and TRBJ2-1; TRBD2 matches at 13 bases. Trimming at V came to 4 bases and at J to 9 bases, leaving 6 bases not matched to a gene. The CDR3 contains 15 residues. Germline CDR1 reads LGHDT; CDR2 reads YNNKEL (reference sequence). CDR3 protein: CASSRMGLAGFEQFF. Written as DNA, the CDR3 is TGTGCCAGCAGCCGGATGGGACTAGCGGGGTTTGAGCAGTTCTTC.